The text below deals with one TCR beta chain. Its target is unknown. The CDR3 is 14 amino acids. Trimming stripped 2 bases from V and 2 bases from J, with 8 bases between. Germline V gene lookup returns CDR1 SGHTA and CDR2 FQGNSA. Only in-frame clones appear in the TCRdb table, and some are missing; sequencing was by immunoSEQ multiplex PCR. This table has about 98,000 clones, approximately 86% appearing once. The entry originates in a study of OX40 agonist ivuxolimab in advanced cancers. Whole-study context: Given to patients was ivuxolimab, an agonistic anti-OX40 (CD134) antibody. The mean age was approximately 60 years, ranging from about 20 to 79, with over 70% of participants male. Whole-study results and caveats: Average numbers of expanded clones were greater in CD8+ T cells than in CD4+.

The sequencing used CD4+ or CD8+ T cells sorted from blood, collected in a trial of the OX40 agonist ivuxolimab. This TCR came from an adult with an advanced solid tumor such as melanoma, head and neck, liver or kidney cancer. The rearrangement joins TRBV7-2 to TRBJ2-3; D remains ambiguous. The CDR3 DNA reads as TGTGCCAGCAGCTTATCAGGTTACACAGATACGCAGTATTTT. This translates into CASSLSGYTDTQYF.